What follows are 18 T cell receptor beta chains derived from one specimen sequenced in a study of OX40 agonist ivuxolimab in advanced cancers. Some clones are missing from TCRdb's copy, which holds only in-frame ones; the method was immunoSEQ multiplex PCR. Of approximately 52,000 clones listed, roughly 81% were seen once; the top ten hold about 9.8%. The sequencing here drew on CD4+ or CD8+ T cells sorted from blood, taken in a trial of the OX40 agonist ivuxolimab. These receptors came from an adult with an advanced solid tumor such as melanoma, head and neck, liver or kidney cancer.

This chain joins TRBV6-1 and TRBJ2-7; D unresolved. Germline lookup yields CDR1 MNHNS and CDR2 SASEGT. The V end lost 7 bases, the J end lost 4 bases, and 14 bases lay between the germline ends. The CDR3 totals 13 residues. DNA for the CDR3: TGTGCCAGCACCGAAATGGTAGGGTACGAGCAGTACTTC. Translated: CASTEMVGYEQYF.

The chain employs TRBV10-2 and TRBJ2-2, with 8 positions matching TRBD2. The CDR3 spans 18 residues. V was pared by 2 bases and J by 5 bases, with 13 bases of the junction left unmatched. Germline loops: CDR1 WSHSY, CDR2 SAAADI. CDR3 amino acids: CASSEPRTSGRRTGELFF. The CDR3, as DNA: TGCGCCAGCAGTGAGCCCCGAACTAGCGGTCGCCGAACCGGGGAGCTGTTTTTT.

The J gene is TRBJ2-5, the V gene TRBV5-1; 11 nucleotides agree with TRBD1. Judging by the DNA end, TRBJ2-7 fits better; the J call may be wrong. The CDR3 is 15 amino acids. The germline V gene has CDR1 SGHRS and CDR2 YFSETQ. The CDR3 loop reads CASSPGQGASYEQYF. CDR3 DNA: TGCGCCAGCAGCCCAGGACAGGGGGCTTCCTACGAGCAGTACTTC.

The V call is TRBV6-5, the J call TRBJ2-3, with D possibly being TRBD2 (5 bases). In germline, CDR1 is MNHEY, CDR2 SVGAGI. The CDR3 covers 14 residues. V was cut by 10 bases and J by 4 bases, with 18 bases left in between. CDR3 loop: CATRTAFSADTQYF. The CDR3 bases are TGTGCCACCAGGACTGCCTTCTCCGCAGATACGCAGTATTTT.

V is TRBV30 and J is TRBJ1-2; D may be TRBD1 (5 bases). V was cut by 3 bases and J by 8 bases, with 16 bases left in between. The CDR3 is 13 amino acids. The germline CDR1 and CDR2 sequences are GTSNPN and SVGIG (reference sequence). In DNA form, the CDR3 reads TGTGCCTGGAGGGTGGGACGGCGGACGGGCTACACCTTC. Translation gives CAWRVGRRTGYTF.

This chain connects TRBV5-4 to TRBJ1-1, with 7 bases that match TRBD1. In germline, CDR1 is SGHNT, CDR2 YYREEE (reference sequence). This CDR3 is built from 15 residues. Trimming cost V 4 bases and J 1 base; bases outside gene matches: 7. CDR3 bases: TGTGCCAGCAGCGATCGACAGGGACCGAACACTGAAGCTTTCTTT. This gives the protein CASSDRQGPNTEAFF.

The rearrangement uses TRBV19 and TRBJ1-4, with 8 bases that match TRBD1. The CDR3 is 15 residues long. V trimming: 4 bases; J trimming: 0 bases; junction bases outside the gene matches: 1. Germline CDR1 is LNHDA and CDR2 is SQIVND (reference sequence). The CDR3 nucleotides read TGTGCCAGTAGTAGGACAGGGCCAACTAATGAAAAACTGTTTTTT. Translated, it gives CASSRTGPTNEKLFF.

CDR3 sequence reads: CASSKPGTGDNTIYF. In nucleotides, the CDR3 is TGTGCCAGCAGTAAGCCCGGGACAGGGGACAACACCATATATTTT. V usage is TRBV6-1 and J usage is TRBJ1-3; TRBD1 aligns across 10 bases. This CDR3 spans 15 amino acids. From germline, CDR1 is MNHNS and CDR2 SASEGT. The V segment lost 5 bases and the J segment 7 bases; nucleotides outside the gene matches: 8.

The genes are TRBV21-1 and TRBJ1-1; TRBD1, as called in the table, went unchecked against the DNA. TRBV21-1 is a pseudogene. The CDR3 covers 19 residues. The CDR3 loop reads CASSSPKTGLHRRGTEAFF. DNA of the CDR3: TGTGCCAGCAGCTCACCGAAGACAGGGTTGCACCGTAGGGGCACTGAAGCTTTCTTT.

The V gene is TRBV7-8, the J gene TRBJ2-2; D remains unclear. V was shortened by 0 bases and J by 1 base, with 6 bases between the two germline ends. The CDR3 extends over 15 amino acids. The germline gives CDR1 SGHVS, CDR2 FQNEAQ. The CDR3 nucleotides read TGTGCCAGCAGCTTAGCGTCAAGGAACACCGGGGAGCTGTTTTTT. It specifies CASSLASRNTGELFF.

The CDR3 sequence is CASSSQQGMETQYF. CDR3 coding DNA: TGTGCCAGCAGCTCCCAACAGGGTATGGAGACCCAGTACTTC. The chain combines TRBV5-4 with TRBJ2-5; D possibly corresponds to TRBD1 (6 bases). Germline V gene lookup returns CDR1 SGHNT and CDR2 YYREEE (reference sequence). V lost 3 bases, J lost 5 bases, and 14 bases lay in between. The CDR3 runs 14 residues.

This chain connects TRBV6-5 to TRBJ1-5; tentatively, D is TRBD1 (6 bases). The V end lost 9 bases, the J end lost 0 bases, and 9 bases lay between the germline ends. The CDR3 consists of 13 residues. Germline V gene sequence: CDR1 MNHEY, CDR2 SVGAGI. CDR3 in amino acids: CASGQISNQPQHF. CDR3 in DNA: TGTGCCAGTGGACAGATTAGCAATCAGCCCCAGCATTTT.

This rearrangement joins TRBV19 to TRBJ2-3; D may be TRBD1 or TRBD2 (5 bases each). V lost 6 bases and J lost 10, with 14 bases in between. The CDR3 loop spans 12 amino acids. The germline V gene encodes CDR1 LNHDA and CDR2 SQIVND (reference sequence). DNA of the CDR3: TGTGCCAGTAGCGACCGATGGGGACCGCAGTATTTT. It encodes CASSDRWGPQYF.

This rearrangement joins TRBV28 to TRBJ1-5; D is possibly TRBD1 (5 bases). This CDR3 has 15 amino acids. Deletions cut 0 bases from V and 2 bases from J, with 8 bases between. Germline loops: CDR1 MDHEN, CDR2 SYDVKM. The CDR3 DNA reads TGTGCCAGCAGTTTATGGGGGCGGGGCAATCAGCCCCAGCATTTT. Translating gives CASSLWGRGNQPQHF.

The rearrangement joins TRBV5-5 to TRBJ2-1; the match to TRBD1 covers 7 bases. Germline trimming cut 4 bases from V and 14 bases from J; bases unmatched to any gene: 15. The germline CDR1 and CDR2 sequences are SGHKS and YYEKEE (reference sequence). This CDR3 is 14 amino acids long. The CDR3 protein is CASSRQGRLDGKFF. The DNA for the CDR3 is TGTGCCAGCAGCCGACAGGGTCGATTAGATGGGAAGTTCTTC.

The chain employs TRBV6-5 and TRBJ2-1, with 11 bases identical to TRBD2. Unmatched junction bases numbered 3, after V lost 5 bases and J lost 12 bases. CDR1 and CDR2 (germline): MNHEY, SVGAGI. This CDR3 is built from 12 residues. CDR3 sequence (DNA): TGTGCCAGCAGTCTAGCGGGAGGCGGGCAGTTCTTC. This encodes CASSLAGGGQFF.

The chain recombines TRBV7-9 with TRBJ2-7, with D tentatively TRBD1 (7 bases). V lost 7 bases and J 4 bases, leaving 17 bases between the germline ends. This CDR3 comprises 14 residues. Germline V gene data show CDR1 as SEHNR and CDR2 as FQNEAQ (reference sequence). The CDR3 DNA follows: TGTGCCAGCAAACAGGGGACGGGGGATTACGAGCAGTACTTC. This sequence encodes CASKQGTGDYEQYF.

The CDR3 loop reads CASSYLQDRGPYGYTF. CDR3 coding DNA: TGTGCCAGCAGTTACCTCCAGGACAGGGGGCCCTATGGCTACACCTTC. V gene TRBV6-6 combines with J gene TRBJ1-2; 11 nucleotides agree with TRBD1. The V gene's germline CDR1 is MNHNY and CDR2 SVGAGI (reference sequence). This CDR3 region has 16 residues. V dropped 2 bases and J dropped 4; count of bases not matched to a gene: 6.